A single sample gave rise to the 22 T cell receptor beta chains below, sequenced in a study of shared clonotypes between healthy human individuals. Only in-frame clones appear in the TCRdb table, and some are missing; sequencing was by immunoSEQ multiplex PCR. The sample shows over a million clones, more than 95% of them seen only once. Sequenced: naive CD4+ T cells sorted from blood. The subset is: CD45RA+ positively selected. These receptors originate from a man younger than 45 in good health.

This chain links TRBV9 with TRBJ2-2; 13 positions agree with TRBD2. There are 16 residues in the CDR3. Trimming removed 4 bases from V and 6 bases from J; junction bases left unmatched: 6. Germline V gene data show CDR1 as SGDLS and CDR2 as YYNGEE. The CDR3 DNA reads TGTGCCAGCAGCCCCCGACTAGCGGGAGGCCCCGGGGAGCTGTTTTTT. Translating gives CASSPRLAGGPGELFF.

This chain connects TRBV27 to TRBJ2-4; possibly TRBD2 for D (6 bases). The CDR3 is made up of 13 amino acids. The germline V and J ends were trimmed by 6 bases and 1 base, with 7 bases remaining between them. From germline, CDR1 is MNHEY and CDR2 SMNVEV (reference sequence). In DNA, the CDR3 is TGTGCCAGCAGCGGGACTGCCAAAAACATTCAGTACTTC. Encoded protein: CASSGTAKNIQYF.

V usage is TRBV6-1 and J usage is TRBJ2-7; 11 bases fit TRBD2. J was trimmed by 6 bases and V by 10 bases; bases with no gene match: 11. CDR1 MNHNS and CDR2 SASEGT come from the germline V gene. This CDR3 region has 14 residues. Written as DNA, the CDR3 is TGTGCCACGGGAAGCCTAGCGGGAGGTGGCGAGCAGTACTTC. Encoded protein: CATGSLAGGGEQYF.

CDR3 sequence: CASSQMTTSGQETQYF. The CDR3 nucleotides read TGCGCCAGCAGCCAGATGACGACTAGCGGCCAAGAGACCCAGTACTTC. This rearrangement joins TRBV4-3 to TRBJ2-5, with 9 bases matching TRBD2. V shed 3 bases, J shed 1 base, and the junction held 6 bases outside the gene matches. Germline-derived CDR1 and CDR2 are LGHNA and YSLEER. CDR3 length: 16 amino acids.

V gene TRBV11-3 combines with J gene TRBJ2-1, with TRBD2 identical over 13 bases. Looked up from germline, CDR1 is SGHNT and CDR2 is YENEEA. Germline trimming cut 4 bases from V and 5 bases from J; bases unmatched to any gene: 2. The CDR3 covers 15 residues. The CDR3 DNA reads TGTGCCAGCAGCTGGGGACTAGCGGGAAACAATGAGCAGTTCTTC. Translated: CASSWGLAGNNEQFF.

Here the CDR3 reads CASSRTGTEQFF. For the CDR3, the DNA is TGTGCCAGCAGTCGGACCGGAACTGAGCAGTTCTTC. V usage is TRBV27 and J usage is TRBJ2-1; D is unclear. Trimming removed 5 bases at V and 9 bases at J, with 11 bases between. The length of the CDR3 is 12 residues. Germline V gives CDR1 MNHEY, CDR2 SMNVEV (reference sequence).

This chain uses TRBV6-5 with TRBJ1-1, with D unresolved. Germline loops: CDR1 MNHEY, CDR2 SVGAGI. This CDR3 has 13 amino acids. V was shortened by 5 bases and J by 1 base, with 8 bases between the two germline ends. CDR3 sequence reads: CASSQRRNTEAFF. CDR3 DNA sequence: TGTGCCAGCAGTCAAAGACGGAACACTGAAGCTTTCTTT.

This chain uses TRBV10-2 with TRBJ2-2; 8 positions agree with TRBD2. V was pared by 4 bases and J by 3 bases, with 4 bases of the junction left unmatched. Germline-derived CDR1 and CDR2 are WSHSY and SAAADI. This CDR3 contains 15 residues. The CDR3 loop is CASSVLAADTGELFF. The CDR3 region has the DNA TGCGCCAGCAGTGTACTAGCGGCGGACACCGGGGAGCTGTTTTTT.

This clone occurred once. This CDR3 is CASMGTDTQYF. Here the CDR3 DNA reads TGTGCCAGCATGGGCACAGATACGCAGTATTTT. The V gene is TRBV6-1, the J gene TRBJ2-3, with D hard to call. V shed 7 bases and J shed 1 base, with 3 bases lying between them. CDR1 MNHNS and CDR2 SASEGT come from the germline V gene. The CDR3 runs 11 residues.

The chain is built from TRBV5-8 and TRBJ2-1; D remains unclear. CDR1 is SGHTS, CDR2 YDEGEE, per germline. This CDR3 is built from 12 residues. V shed 2 bases and J shed 12 bases, with 12 bases lying between them. The CDR3 sequence is CASSLVPRRQFF. CDR3 DNA: TGTGCCAGCAGCTTAGTACCCCGGAGGCAGTTCTTC.

The J gene is TRBJ2-3, the V gene TRBV6-5, with D maybe TRBD1 (5 bases). Germline-derived CDR1 and CDR2 are MNHEY and SVGAGI. The CDR3 has 14 residues. Deletions cut 0 bases from V and 5 bases from J, with 9 bases between. CDR3 DNA: TGTGCCAGCAGTTACTCACAGGCGGAAGATACGCAGTATTTT. Residues: CASSYSQAEDTQYF.

This sequence joins TRBV11-1 and TRBJ2-7; 10 bases map to TRBD1. Germline trimming cut 7 bases from V and 6 bases from J; bases unmatched to any gene: 9. This CDR3 is built from 14 residues. CDR1 SGHAT and CDR2 FQDESV come from the germline V gene (reference sequence). CDR3 residues: CASKPRQGAGEQYF. The CDR3 coding sequence is TGTGCCAGCAAACCCCGACAGGGGGCCGGCGAGCAGTACTTC.

This clone was detected once. The chain carries TRBV2 and TRBJ1-2; tentatively, D is TRBD1 (5 bases). The V end lost 8 bases, the J end lost 5 bases, and 15 bases lay between the germline ends. CDR1 and CDR2 from the germline V gene are SNHLY and FYNNEI. The CDR3 has 13 amino acids. The DNA for the CDR3 is TGTGCCAGCCTGGGGGAGGCGATATATGGCTACACCTTC. Translating it yields CASLGEAIYGYTF.

J is TRBJ2-6 and V is TRBV5-1; 7 bases match TRBD1. This CDR3 has 19 amino acids. Trimming at V came to 3 bases and at J to 0 bases, leaving 12 bases not matched to a gene. Germline loops: CDR1 SGHRS, CDR2 YFSETQ. CDR3 protein: CASSSGTAGRISGANVLTF. The CDR3 DNA reads as TGCGCCAGCAGCTCTGGGACAGCCGGTAGGATCTCTGGGGCCAACGTCCTGACTTTC.

V usage is TRBV5-1 and J usage is TRBJ2-1, with TRBD2 identical over 10 bases. The CDR3 totals 16 residues. V dropped 2 bases and J dropped 7; count of bases not matched to a gene: 9. Germline V gene data show CDR1 as SGHRS and CDR2 as YFSETQ. This chain's CDR3 is CASSFRASGRVNEQFF. The CDR3 coding sequence is TGCGCCAGCAGCTTCAGGGCTAGCGGGAGAGTGAATGAGCAGTTCTTC.

The chain is built from TRBV7-9 and TRBJ1-5, with 10 bases matching TRBD1. The V gene end was trimmed by 5 bases and the J gene end by 4 bases; junction bases not matched to a gene: 8. The CDR3 loop spans 16 amino acids. Germline loops: CDR1 SEHNR, CDR2 FQNEAQ (reference sequence). This CDR3 is CASSKWDRGVNQPQHF. The CDR3 DNA follows: TGTGCCAGCAGCAAATGGGACAGGGGCGTAAATCAGCCCCAGCATTTT. The variable domain in full, completed from reference TRBV7-9 and TRBJ1-5, reads DTGVSQNPRHKITKRGQNVTFRCDPISEHNRLYWYRQTLGQGPEFLTYFQNEAQLEKSRLLSDRFSAERPKGSFSTLEIQRTEQGDSAMYLCASSKWDRGVNQPQHFGDGTRLSIL.

This clone has more than one count but fewer than ten. The chain uses TRBV9 and TRBJ1-4, with D possibly matching TRBD1 (5 bases). This CDR3 spans 15 amino acids. Germline V lookup: CDR1 SGDLS, CDR2 YYNGEE. V lost 0 bases, J lost 9 bases, and 15 bases lay in between. The CDR3 region has the DNA TGTGCCAGCAGCGTAGCTGGGGGATGGGATCAAAAACTGTTTTTT. It yields the protein CASSVAGGWDQKLFF.

This chain links TRBV5-5 with TRBJ1-4; D is possibly TRBD1 (6 bases). V lost 5 bases, J lost 4 bases, and 12 bases lay in between. The germline gives CDR1 SGHKS, CDR2 YYEKEE (reference sequence). The CDR3 consists of 14 residues. CDR3 bases: TGTGCCAGCAGTTCCACAGGGAATAATGAAAAACTGTTTTTT. It encodes CASSSTGNNEKLFF.

This chain links TRBV5-5 with TRBJ2-3; no clear D. V was trimmed by 4 bases and J by 5 bases, leaving 5 bases between them. The CDR3 length is 11 residues. Germline loops: CDR1 SGHKS, CDR2 YYEKEE (reference sequence). The CDR3 spells CASSQGDTQYF. The CDR3 DNA sequence: TGTGCCAGCAGCCAAGGAGATACGCAGTATTTT.

This clone was counted once. The V and J genes are TRBV7-8 and TRBJ2-1; tentative D call: TRBD2 (6 bases). Trimming took off 6 bases at V and 4 bases at J, with 22 bases between the two ends. Looked up from germline, CDR1 is SGHVS and CDR2 is FQNEAQ. This CDR3 is built from 17 residues. CDR3 coding DNA: TGTGCCAGCAGACAAACCTCGAATGGGGGACTGTACAATGAGCAGTTCTTC. This translates into CASRQTSNGGLYNEQFF.

The V and J genes are TRBV11-3 and TRBJ2-5; 9 bases fit TRBD1. The CDR3 is 15 residues long. Losses at the gene ends were 5 bases for V and 0 bases for J; bases not matched to a gene: 4. Germline V gene data show CDR1 as SGHNT and CDR2 as YENEEA. CDR3 sequence (DNA): TGTGCCAGCAGCAAAGGGACAGGGAACCAAGAGACCCAGTACTTC. It specifies CASSKGTGNQETQYF.

The J gene is TRBJ2-1, the V gene TRBV6-1; TRBD2 matches 11 bases. CDR3 length equals 18 residues. Germline assignment: CDR1 MNHNS and CDR2 SASEGT. The J segment lost 0 bases and the V segment lost 4 bases, leaving 8 bases of the junction unmatched. The CDR3 DNA is TGTGCCAGCAGTGCACCCGGGACTAGCGGTAACTCCTACAATGAGCAGTTCTTC. Its protein product is CASSAPGTSGNSYNEQFF.